Detailed here is one TCR beta chain. These data belong to a study of blood T cell repertoires in COVID-19. The wider study: Researchers got acute and convalescent COVID-19 samples from the United States, Italy and Spain. The analysed material was cDNA or gDNA that came from T cells, B-cell-depleted T cells, or PBMCs.

V trimming: 7 bases; J trimming: 5 bases; junction bases outside the gene matches: 15. The CDR3 totals 16 residues. Germline V lookup: CDR1 LNHDA, CDR2 SQIVND (reference sequence). Source study methods: The assay estimated nucleated cells by amplifying reference gene primers. Profiling relied on immunoSEQ multiplex PCR, and the TCRdb table lists in-frame clones only, not all of them. V, J and clone size derive from that table, while D and trimming were established from the DNA sequence. Among 300,000 to 350,000 clones listed, about 87% were seen once. This clonotype was sampled from a man aged 30 to 39 with COVID-19, enrolled during active disease. The chain recombines TRBV19 with TRBJ2-3; 7 positions agree with TRBD2. Sequenced input: peripheral blood. CDR3 protein: CASNRGEGLREDTQYF. The CDR3 nucleotides are TGTGCCAGTAATCGGGGGGAGGGCCTACGTGAAGATACGCAGTATTTT. The complete variable domain, with remaining parts taken from reference TRBV19 and TRBJ2-3, reads DGGITQSPKYLFRKEGQNVTLSCEQNLNHDAMYWYRQDPGQGLRLIYYSQIVNDFQKGDIAEGYSVSREKKESFPLTVTSAQKNPTAFYLCASNRGEGLREDTQYFGPGTRLTVL.